This TCR beta chain comes out of a study of T-cell memory formation after mild COVID-19. MiXCR, run by TCRdb on the 5' RACE reads, gives a single entry per CDR3 protein. The repertoire holds approximately 480,000 distinct CDR3 sequences, with approximately 18% as singletons. The V gene's germline CDR1 is GTSNPN and CDR2 SVGIG (reference sequence). The CDR3 totals 13 residues. The V end lost 4 bases, the J end lost 0 bases, and 9 bases lay between the germline ends. This chain links TRBV30 with TRBJ1-2; D remains unclear. The sequence was collected from an adult woman who had mild COVID-19 (a few samples of this study predate the infection). Cell type and time point are not known. The source material was PBMCs or a T cell subset sorted from them (not recorded which). The CDR3 sequence: CAWTRDPNYGYTF. For the CDR3, the DNA is TGTGCCTGGACGCGCGACCCTAACTATGGCTACACCTTC.